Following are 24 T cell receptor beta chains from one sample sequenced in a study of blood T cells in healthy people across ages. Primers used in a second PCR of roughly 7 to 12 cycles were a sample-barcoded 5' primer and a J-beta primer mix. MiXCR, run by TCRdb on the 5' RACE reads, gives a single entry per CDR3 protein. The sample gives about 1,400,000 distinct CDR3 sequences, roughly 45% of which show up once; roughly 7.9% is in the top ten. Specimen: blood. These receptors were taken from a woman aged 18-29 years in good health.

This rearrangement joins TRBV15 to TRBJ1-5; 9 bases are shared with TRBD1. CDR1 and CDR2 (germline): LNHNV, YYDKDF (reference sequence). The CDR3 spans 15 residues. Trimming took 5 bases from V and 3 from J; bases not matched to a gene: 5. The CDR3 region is CATSARQGVNQPQHF. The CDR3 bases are TGTGCCACCAGCGCCCGACAGGGGGTCAATCAGCCCCAGCATTTT.

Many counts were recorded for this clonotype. The chain's CDR3 is CASSSRTSGRENNEQFF. In DNA form, the CDR3 reads TGCGCCAGCAGCTCACGGACTAGCGGGAGGGAAAACAATGAGCAGTTCTTC. The chain combines TRBV5-1 with TRBJ2-1; 15 nucleotides align to TRBD2. The CDR3 covers 17 residues. CDR1 and CDR2 from the germline V gene are SGHRS and YFSETQ. Trimming removed 3 bases from V and 5 bases from J; junction bases left unmatched: 6.

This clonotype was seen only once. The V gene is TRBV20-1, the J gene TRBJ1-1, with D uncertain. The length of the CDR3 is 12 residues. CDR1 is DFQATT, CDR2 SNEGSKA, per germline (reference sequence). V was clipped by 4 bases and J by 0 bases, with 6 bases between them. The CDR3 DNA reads TGCAGTGCTACTTCAGTGAACACTGAAGCTTTCTTT. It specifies CSATSVNTEAFF.

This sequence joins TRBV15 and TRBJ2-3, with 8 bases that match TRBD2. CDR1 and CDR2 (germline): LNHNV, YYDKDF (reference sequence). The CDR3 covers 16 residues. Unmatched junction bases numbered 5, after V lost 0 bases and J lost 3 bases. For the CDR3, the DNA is TGTGCCACCAGCAGAGATCTAGGACTAGCAACAGATACGCAGTATTTT. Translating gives CATSRDLGLATDTQYF.

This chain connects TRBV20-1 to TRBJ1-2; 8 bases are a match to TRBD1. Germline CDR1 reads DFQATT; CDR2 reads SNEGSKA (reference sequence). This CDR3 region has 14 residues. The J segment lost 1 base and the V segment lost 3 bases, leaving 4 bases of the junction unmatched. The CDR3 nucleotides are TGCAGTGCTAGGGACAGGGTAAATAACTATGGCTACACCTTC. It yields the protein CSARDRVNNYGYTF.

CDR3 nucleotides: TGTGCCAGCAGTTACTCTCAGGATTTGGATACGCAGTATTTT. Translating it yields CASSYSQDLDTQYF. The chain uses TRBV6-7 and TRBJ2-3; unclear D gene. TRBV6-7 is flagged as an ORF with uncertain function. Trimming pared 0 bases from V and 6 bases from J, leaving 10 bases between. CDR3 length equals 14 residues.

The CDR3 loop reads CASSLTPGQQETQFF. The CDR3 coding sequence is TGTGCCAGCAGCCTCACTCCGGGACAGCAAGAGACCCAGTTCTTC. The chain links TRBV6-5 to TRBJ2-1; 7 positions agree with TRBD1. Germline V gene sequence: CDR1 MNHEY, CDR2 SVGAGI. The CDR3 is made up of 15 amino acids. The junction had 18 bases not matched to a gene; V was cut back by 6 bases and J by 13 bases.

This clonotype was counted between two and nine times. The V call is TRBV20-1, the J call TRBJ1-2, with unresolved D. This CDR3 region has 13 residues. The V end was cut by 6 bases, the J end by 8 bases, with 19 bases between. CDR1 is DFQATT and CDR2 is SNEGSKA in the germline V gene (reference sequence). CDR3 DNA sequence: TGCAGTGCCCCTCTCCCGGGGATAGGGGGCTACACCTTC. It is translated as CSAPLPGIGGYTF.

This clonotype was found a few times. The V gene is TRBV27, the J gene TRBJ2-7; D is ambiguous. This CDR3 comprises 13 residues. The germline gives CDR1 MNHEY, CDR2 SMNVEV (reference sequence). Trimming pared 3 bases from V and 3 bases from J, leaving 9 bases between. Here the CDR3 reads CASSFRRHYEQYF. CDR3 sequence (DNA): TGTGCCAGCAGTTTCAGGCGGCACTACGAGCAGTACTTC.

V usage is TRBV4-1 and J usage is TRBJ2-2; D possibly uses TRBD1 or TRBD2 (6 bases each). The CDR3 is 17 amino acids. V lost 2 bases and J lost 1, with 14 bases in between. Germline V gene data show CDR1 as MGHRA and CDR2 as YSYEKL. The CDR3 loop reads CASSQKVGGGNTGELFF. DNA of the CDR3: TGCGCCAGCAGCCAAAAAGTGGGGGGCGGGAACACCGGGGAGCTGTTTTTT.

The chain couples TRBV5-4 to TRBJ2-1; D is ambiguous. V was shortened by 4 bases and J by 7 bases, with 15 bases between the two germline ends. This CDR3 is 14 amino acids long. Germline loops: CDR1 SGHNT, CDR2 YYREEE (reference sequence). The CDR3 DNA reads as TGTGCCAGCAGCCCAGAAGGGTTGCGAAATGAGCAGTTCTTC. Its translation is CASSPEGLRNEQFF.

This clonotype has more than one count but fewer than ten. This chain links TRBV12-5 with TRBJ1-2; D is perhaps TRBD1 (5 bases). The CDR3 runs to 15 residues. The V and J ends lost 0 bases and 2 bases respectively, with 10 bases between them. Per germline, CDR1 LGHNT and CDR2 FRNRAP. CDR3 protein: CASGLVPAGNYGYTF. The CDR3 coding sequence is TGTGCTAGTGGTTTGGTACCGGCAGGGAACTATGGCTACACCTTC.

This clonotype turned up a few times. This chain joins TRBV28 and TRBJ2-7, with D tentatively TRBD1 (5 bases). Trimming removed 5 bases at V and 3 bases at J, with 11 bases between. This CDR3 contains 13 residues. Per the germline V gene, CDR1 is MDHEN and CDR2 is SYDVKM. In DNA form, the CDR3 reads TGTGCCAGCAGTCGGACATATTTCTACGAGCAGTACTTC. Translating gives CASSRTYFYEQYF.

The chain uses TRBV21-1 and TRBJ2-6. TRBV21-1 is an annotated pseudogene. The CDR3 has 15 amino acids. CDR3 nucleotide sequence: TGTGCCAGTGGTTTAAACCACTCTGGGGCCAACGTCCTGACTTTC. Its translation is CASGLNHSGANVLTF.

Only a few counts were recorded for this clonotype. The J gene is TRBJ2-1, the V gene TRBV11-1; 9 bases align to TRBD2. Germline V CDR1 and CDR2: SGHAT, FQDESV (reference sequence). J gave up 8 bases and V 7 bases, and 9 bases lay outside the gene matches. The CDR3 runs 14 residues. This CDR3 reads CASTPSGGNDEQFF. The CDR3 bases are TGTGCCAGCACCCCCAGCGGGGGGAACGATGAGCAGTTCTTC.

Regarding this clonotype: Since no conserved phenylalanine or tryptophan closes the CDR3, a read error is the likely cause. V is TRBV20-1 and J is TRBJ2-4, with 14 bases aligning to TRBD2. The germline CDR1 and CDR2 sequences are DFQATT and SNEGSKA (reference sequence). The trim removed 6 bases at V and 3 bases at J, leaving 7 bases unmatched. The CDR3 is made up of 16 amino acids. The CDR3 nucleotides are TGCAGTGCCCAGGGACTAGCGGGAGTCGACAAAAACATTCAGTACTGC. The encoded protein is CSAQGLAGVDKNIQYC.

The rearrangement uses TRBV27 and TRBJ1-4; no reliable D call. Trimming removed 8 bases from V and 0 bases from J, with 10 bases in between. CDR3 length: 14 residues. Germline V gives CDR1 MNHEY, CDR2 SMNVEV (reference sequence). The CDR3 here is CASGEDATNEKLFF. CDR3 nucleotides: TGTGCCAGCGGGGAAGATGCAACTAATGAAAAACTGTTTTTT. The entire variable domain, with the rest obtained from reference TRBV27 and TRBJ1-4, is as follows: EAQVTQNPRYLITVTGKKLTVTCSQNMNHEYMSWYRQDPGLGLRQIYYSMNVEVTDKGDVPEGYKVSRKEKRNFPLILESPSPNQTSLYFCASGEDATNEKLFFGSGTQLSVL.

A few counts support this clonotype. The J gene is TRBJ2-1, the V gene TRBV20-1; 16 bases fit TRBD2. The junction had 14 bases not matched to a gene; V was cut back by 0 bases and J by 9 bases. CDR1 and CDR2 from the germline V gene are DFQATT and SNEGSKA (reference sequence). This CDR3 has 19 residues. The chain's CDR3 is CSARDPGLAGGPRSSEQFF. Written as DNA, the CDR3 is TGCAGTGCTAGAGATCCGGGACTAGCGGGGGGGCCGAGGAGCTCTGAGCAGTTCTTC.

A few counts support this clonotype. This CDR3 is CSAREGVSGEKLFF. CDR3 coding DNA: TGCAGTGCTAGAGAGGGGGTGTCGGGTGAAAAACTGTTTTTT. The chain combines TRBV20-1 with TRBJ1-4; D is perhaps TRBD1 (5 bases). The CDR3 sequence is 14 residues long. V dropped 0 bases and J dropped 7 bases, with 12 bases sitting between them. Germline V gene lookup returns CDR1 DFQATT and CDR2 SNEGSKA (reference sequence).

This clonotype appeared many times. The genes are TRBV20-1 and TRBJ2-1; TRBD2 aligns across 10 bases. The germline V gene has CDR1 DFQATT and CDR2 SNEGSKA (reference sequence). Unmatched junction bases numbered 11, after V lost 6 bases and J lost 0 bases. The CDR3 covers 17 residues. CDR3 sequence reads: CSALTRLAGSSYNEQFF. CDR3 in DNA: TGCAGTGCCTTAACCCGACTAGCGGGTAGCTCCTACAATGAGCAGTTCTTC.

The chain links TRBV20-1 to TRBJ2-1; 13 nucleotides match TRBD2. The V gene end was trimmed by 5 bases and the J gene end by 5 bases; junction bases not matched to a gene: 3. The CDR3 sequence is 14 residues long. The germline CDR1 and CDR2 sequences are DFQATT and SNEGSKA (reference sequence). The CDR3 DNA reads TGCAGTGCTTTAGGACTAGCGGGAGACAATGAGCAGTTCTTC. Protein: CSALGLAGDNEQFF.

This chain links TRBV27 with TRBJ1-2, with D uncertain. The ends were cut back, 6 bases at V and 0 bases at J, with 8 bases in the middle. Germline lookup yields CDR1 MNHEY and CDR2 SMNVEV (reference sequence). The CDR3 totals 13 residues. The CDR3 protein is CASSISANYGYTF. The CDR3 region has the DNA TGTGCCAGCAGCATATCGGCTAACTATGGCTACACCTTC.

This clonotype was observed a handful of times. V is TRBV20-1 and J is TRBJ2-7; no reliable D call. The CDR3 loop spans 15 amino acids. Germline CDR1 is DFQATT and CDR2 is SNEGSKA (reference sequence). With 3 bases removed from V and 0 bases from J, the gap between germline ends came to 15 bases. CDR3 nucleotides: TGCAGTGCTAGCATGGTAGCCGCAGCCTCCTACGAGCAGTACTTC. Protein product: CSASMVAAASYEQYF.

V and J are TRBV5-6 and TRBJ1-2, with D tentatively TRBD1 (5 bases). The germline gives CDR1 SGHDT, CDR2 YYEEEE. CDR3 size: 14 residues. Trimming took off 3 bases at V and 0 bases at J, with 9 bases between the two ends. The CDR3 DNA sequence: TGTGCCAGCAGCTGGCAGACAGCTAACTATGGCTACACCTTC. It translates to CASSWQTANYGYTF.